This record covers a single T cell receptor (beta chain). What antigen it recognizes has not been identified. No base qualities exist here, and no much larger clone lies one base off it. The data were obtained in a study of cytotoxic CD8 clonotypes in ibrutinib-treated CLL (dated by TCRdb to the early 2020s). Describing the broader study: The cohort was composed of under 12 relapsed/refractory and about 15 treatment-naive patients; IGHV unmutated status was identified in approximately 17 patients. Responses were partial in 24 patients and complete in 2; after median roughly 69 months follow-up, about 14 stayed in remission and approximately 12 progressed. Samples averaged about 260,000 productive templates and some 91,000 productive rearrangements. The response samples were drawn at a median of 12 months into treatment, with a range of roughly 6 to 36 months. Longitudinal samples were obtainable from about 30% of the roughly 86 participants in the trial. Cryopreserved peripheral blood mononuclear cells were obtained before treatment, at response, and at either sustained remission or disease progression. Every sample from remission and from progressive disease was obtained while the patients were still on ibrutinib.

Relative to germline, V is missing 0 bases and J is missing 2 bases, with 7 bases of the junction outside any gene match. The germline V gene provides CDR1 SGDLS and CDR2 YYNGEE. Including the terminal cysteine and phenylalanine, the CDR3 comprises 16 residues. Just CDR3 DNA is preserved here, 48 bases in frame from base 1. Approximately 2 micrograms of genomic DNA were extracted from cryopreserved PBMCs for TCR beta library preparation. High-throughput TCR beta sequencing was performed on longitudinal blood samples from CLL patients receiving ibrutinib monotherapy. Patients were enrolled in a phase 2 open-label single-center ibrutinib monotherapy trial. The goal of deep resolution MiSeq sequencing was a depth between 1 in 1 million and 1 in 200,000 T cells, and coverage averaged 10x per clonotype. The immunoSEQ hsTCRB Kit was used to generate TCR beta libraries. As for the original processing: ImmunoSEQ Data Assistant and ImmunoSEQ Analyzer were used for data analysis, and V, D and J genes were assigned according to IMGT definitions. Clonality, which ranges from 0 to 1, was calculated by subtracting the normalized Shannon entropy of productive rearrangement frequencies from one. Only overrepresented clonotypes making up at least 0.05% of each patient's repertoire were included in the public clonotype analysis. Repertoires from about a dozen age-matched healthy donors in immuneACCESS were used as clonality controls. TCRdb obtained this table from immuneACCESS and retained in-frame rearrangements with V and J assigned. These tables miss some clones; where compared with another copy, unresolved V genes account for less than half of the shortfall, and the remainder is unexplained. V and J calls and clone size come straight from that table; D and trimming were deduced from the DNA. The sample records 330,000 or so clones, about 64% of which are singletons. The ten largest clones represent about 6.7% of the sample.

Findings and caveats that apply to the study as a whole: Baseline clonality exceeded that of age-matched healthy donors and correlated strongly with circulating CD8+ T-cell counts. Public clonotypes were rare and either contracted or stayed stable during treatment, and the rise in clonality at ibrutinib response reflected the expansion of private clonotypes. Clonality rose at ibrutinib response, remained stable during sustained remission, and dropped back toward baseline at progression. Lymph node repertoires were not examined, and the timing of sampling was not matched between patients in sustained remission and those whose disease progressed.

This receptor was obtained from a human donor with chronic lymphocytic leukemia. The sequence is built from TRBV9 and TRBJ1-1; 7 bases in the middle match TRBD1. This specimen was PBMCs, taken after 36 months of ibrutinib treatment. The DNA sequence is as follows: TGTGCCAGCAGCGTAGACCATCGGACAGGCAACACTGAAGCTTTCTTT. Its translation is CASSVDHRTGNTEAFF. Joined to the reference TRBV9 and TRBJ1-1 proteins, this CDR3 gives the full variable domain: DSGVTQTPKHLITATGQRVTLRCSPRSGDLSVYWYQQSLDQGLQFLIQYYNGEERAKGNILERFSAQQFPDLHSELNLSSLELGDSALYFCASSVDHRTGNTEAFFGQGTRLTVV.